Presented here are 15 T cell receptor beta chains from one specimen sequenced in a study of blood T cell repertoires in COVID-19. Data came from immunoSEQ multiplex PCR; TCRdb stores just in-frame clones and leaves some out. The data contain about 260,000 clones, 88% of them singletons. The source material was peripheral blood. The origin of the receptors is a woman aged 25-40 years with COVID-19, enrolled during active disease.

Comment on this clone: The same CDR3 arises from other DNA sequences in this sample as well. This chain connects TRBV6-5 to TRBJ2-7; possibly TRBD2 for D (6 bases). V lost 6 bases and J 4 bases, leaving 10 bases between the germline ends. The CDR3 runs 12 residues. CDR1 and CDR2 (germline): MNHEY, SVGAGI. CDR3 in amino acids: CASRGGPYEQYF. CDR3 in DNA: TGTGCCAGCAGGGGGGGTCCGTACGAGCAGTACTTC.

This chain links TRBV28 with TRBJ1-3; D is perhaps TRBD1 (6 bases). Trimming cost V 6 bases and J 4 bases, with 28 bases left between them. Looked up from germline, CDR1 is MDHEN and CDR2 is SYDVKM. The CDR3 runs 19 residues. The CDR3 nucleotides read TGTGCCAGCAGCCAACTTTTATTTACAGGGCCGGACATAGGAAACACCATATATTTT. It codes for CASSQLLFTGPDIGNTIYF.

V is TRBV7-9 and J is TRBJ2-7; 7 bases match TRBD1. V trimming: 2 bases; J trimming: 4 bases; junction bases outside the gene matches: 5. Germline V CDR1 and CDR2: SEHNR, FQNEAQ (reference sequence). This CDR3 comprises 14 residues. Here the CDR3 DNA reads TGTGCCAGCAGCTTATCCACAGGGGCTTACGAGCAGTACTTC. Residues: CASSLSTGAYEQYF.

The V call is TRBV30, the J call TRBJ1-1, with D tentatively TRBD1 (6 bases). V was clipped by 1 base and J by 10 bases, with 16 bases between them. There are 13 residues in the CDR3. Per the germline V gene, CDR1 is GTSNPN and CDR2 is SVGIG (reference sequence). The CDR3 nucleotides are TGTGCCTGGAGTGGAGGGGGGGCGCCGGCAGCTTTCTTT. Amino acids: CAWSGGGAPAAFF.

The genes are TRBV19 and TRBJ1-5; 12 nucleotides agree with TRBD1. V lost 5 bases, J lost 0 bases, and 5 bases stayed unmatched. Germline lookup yields CDR1 LNHDA and CDR2 SQIVND (reference sequence). The CDR3 is 17 residues long. CDR3 in amino acids: CASSEGTGGYSNQPQHF. The DNA of the CDR3 is TGTGCCAGTAGTGAGGGGACAGGGGGCTATAGCAATCAGCCCCAGCATTTT.

The V call is TRBV6-5, the J call TRBJ1-3, with a tentative D call TRBD1 (5 bases). This CDR3 has 15 amino acids. Germline V gene lookup returns CDR1 MNHEY and CDR2 SVGAGI. Trimming took 0 bases from V and 4 from J, leaving 10 bases between them. The CDR3, as DNA: TGTGCCAGCAGTTACTCAAGGGGTACAGGAAACACCATATATTTT. Residues: CASSYSRGTGNTIYF.

This clone appeared once. V usage is TRBV5-6 and J usage is TRBJ1-1, with TRBD1 matching over 9 bases. The CDR3 totals 16 residues. V shed 1 base and J 5 bases; nucleotides not matched to a gene: 9. Germline V lookup: CDR1 SGHDT, CDR2 YYEEEE. The CDR3 sequence is CASSLLVVTGGTEAFF. In DNA, the CDR3 is TGTGCCAGCAGCTTGCTAGTTGTGACAGGGGGGACTGAAGCTTTCTTT.

The chain uses TRBV21-1 and TRBJ2-7; the D segment call TRBD2 is taken from the table without a DNA check. TRBV21-1 is a pseudogene locus. There are 15 residues in the CDR3. CDR3: CASNPSGSRSYEQYF. CDR3 nucleotide sequence: TGTGCCAGCAACCCTAGCGGGAGTCGATCCTACGAGCAGTACTTC.

About this clone itself: The sample holds other DNA sequences that translate to the same CDR3. The chain is built from TRBV5-1 and TRBJ1-5; D call uncertain. Trimming stripped 0 bases from V and 4 bases from J, with 5 bases between. The CDR3 is made up of 13 amino acids. Germline values: CDR1 SGHRS, CDR2 YFSETQ. The CDR3 spells CASSLDSNQPQHF. The CDR3, as DNA: TGCGCCAGCAGCTTGGACTCTAATCAGCCCCAGCATTTT.

The chain couples TRBV14 to TRBJ1-4, with a weak D call TRBD1 (6 bases). Trimming cost V 2 bases and J 7 bases, with 14 bases left between them. Germline V gives CDR1 SGHDN, CDR2 FVKESK. The CDR3 runs 15 residues. The CDR3 DNA sequence: TGTGCCAGCAGCCAAATTCAGGGGACGGTTGAAAAACTGTTTTTT. This codes for CASSQIQGTVEKLFF.

The chain recombines TRBV28 with TRBJ2-7; maybe TRBD1 (6 bases). The V end was cut by 6 bases, the J end by 0 bases, with 9 bases between. CDR3 length: 13 amino acids. Germline V gives CDR1 MDHEN, CDR2 SYDVKM. The CDR3 region is CASRPQGSYEQYF. For the CDR3, the DNA is TGTGCCAGCAGGCCACAGGGCTCCTACGAGCAGTACTTC.

This sequence joins TRBV6-5 and TRBJ1-5; D might be TRBD1 (5 bases). The CDR3 loop spans 15 amino acids. V was clipped by 6 bases and J by 7 bases, with 19 bases between them. CDR1 and CDR2 from the germline V gene are MNHEY and SVGAGI. The chain's CDR3 is CASSPGRQGEQPQHF. In DNA form, the CDR3 reads TGTGCCAGCAGCCCGGGTCGGCAGGGTGAGCAGCCCCAGCATTTT.

This clone showed up just once. The V call is TRBV6-5, the J call TRBJ2-1, with TRBD2 as a possible D gene (7 bases). The germline gives CDR1 MNHEY, CDR2 SVGAGI. The CDR3 sequence is 15 residues long. V was shortened by 6 bases and J by 6 bases, with 18 bases between the two germline ends. The CDR3 nucleotides are TGTGCCAGCAGCTCGGGGGCGGGAGTACCCAATGAGCAGTTCTTC. Protein product: CASSSGAGVPNEQFF.

The chain is built from TRBV7-9 and TRBJ2-2; D unclear. Germline V lookup: CDR1 SEHNR, CDR2 FQNEAQ (reference sequence). This CDR3 has 15 amino acids. Between the trimmed V and J ends, which lost 7 bases and 4 bases, there was a span of 16 bases. The CDR3 is CASTPQVTTTGELFF. The CDR3 DNA follows: TGTGCCAGCACCCCTCAGGTGACGACCACCGGGGAGCTGTTTTTT. The full variable domain, its missing parts supplied by reference TRBV7-9 and TRBJ2-2, is DTGVSQNPRHKITKRGQNVTFRCDPISEHNRLYWYRQTLGQGPEFLTYFQNEAQLEKSRLLSDRFSAERPKGSFSTLEIQRTEQGDSAMYLCASTPQVTTTGELFFGEGSRLTVL.

The rearrangement uses TRBV30 and TRBJ2-1; TRBD2 aligns across 13 bases. The junction had 3 bases not matched to a gene; V was cut back by 2 bases and J by 5 bases. The CDR3 length is 15 residues. CDR1 is GTSNPN and CDR2 is SVGIG in the germline V gene (reference sequence). CDR3 region: CAWSIGLAGDNEQFF. The CDR3 DNA sequence: TGTGCCTGGAGTATCGGACTAGCGGGGGACAATGAGCAGTTCTTC.